The TCR beta chain under discussion was sequenced for a study of blood T cell repertoires in COVID-19. Original handling: Estimation of nucleated cell counts was performed using reference gene primer amplification. Sequencing used immunoSEQ multiplex PCR; TCRdb keeps in-frame clones, though not all of them. That table is the source of V, J and clone size, and D and trimming were worked out from the DNA. The table includes some 65,000 clones, 85% to 90% detected once. CDR1 is LNHDA and CDR2 is SQIVND in the germline V gene (reference sequence). V lost 7 bases, J lost 1 base, and 7 bases stayed unmatched. There are 17 residues in the CDR3.

This sequence was found in a man older than 75 with acute or convalescent COVID-19. The chain has TRBV19 and TRBJ2-1; TRBD2 aligns across 13 bases. Input material: peripheral blood. CDR3 residues: CASTLAGGPGSYNEQFF. CDR3 DNA: TGTGCCAGTACACTAGCGGGAGGGCCAGGGTCCTACAATGAGCAGTTCTTC.